A selection of T cell receptor beta chains follows, all from one sample in a study of Ad26.COV2.S vaccination and SARS-CoV-2 variants. Using immunoSEQ multiplex PCR, the repertoire was profiled, and TCRdb retains in-frame clones only, with some absent. The table lists roughly 300,000 clones, less than 90% of them singletons. Specimen: peripheral blood, collected in a trial of Ad26.COV2.S vaccine versus placebo. Receptors were obtained from a person between 18 and 65 years old who received the Ad26.COV2.S COVID-19 vaccine or a placebo. Each CDR3 is given with its conserved first and last residue. The D gene is left open where the match is weak. Rows may omit the clone size; those that give it use once, few, many or a size class.

d_gene	abundance	j_gene	v_gene	CDR3nt	CDR3aa
TRBD1	-	TRBJ1-2	TRBV18	TGTGCCAGCTCACCCGGACAGGGCGGAATGCTCAACTATGGCTACACCTTC	CASSPGQGGMLNYGYTF
-	-	TRBJ2-7	TRBV2	TGTGCCAGCAGAGCTAGCCACACAAGGGAGGAGCAGTACTTC	CASRASHTREEQYF
-	-	TRBJ1-2	TRBV4-1	TGCGCCAGCAGCCAAGCGGGGTTTGGCGGCTACACCTTC	CASSQAGFGGYTF
-	-	TRBJ1-5	TRBV4-1	TGCGCCAGCAGCGCCCCAGACCGGGGAGGTCAGCCCCAGCATTTT	CASSAPDRGGQPQHF
TRBD2	once	TRBJ2-6	TRBV24-1	TGTGCCACCAGCCTCGGCGGGAGGGGCTCTGGAGCCAACGTCCTGACTTTC	CATSLGGRGSGANVLTF
TRBD2	-	TRBJ2-1	TRBV5-1	TGCGCCAGCAGTCCTAGCGGGGGTATCTACAATGAGCAGTTCTTC	CASSPSGGIYNEQFF
-	-	TRBJ1-1	TRBV5-8	TGTGCCAGCAGCTTGGACTACACTGAAGCTTTCTTT	CASSLDYTEAFF
-	-	TRBJ2-3	TRBV4-2	TGTGCCAGCAGCCAACAGGGTGGGGGTCCGGATACGCAGTATTTT	CASSQQGGGPDTQYF
-	-	TRBJ1-6	TRBV6-5	TGTGCCAGCACCAGAGACCCGGGGGGGTATTCACCCCTCCACTTT	CASTRDPGGYSPLHF
-	-	TRBJ2-1	TRBV7-6	TGTGCCAGCAGCCTGGTTAGCCACCGGATTTACAATGAGCAGTTCTTC	CASSLVSHRIYNEQFF
-	-	TRBJ1-1	TRBV11-2	TGTGCCAGCAGCCCTAAACCCCCCGGACGGCCGAACACTGAAGCTTTCTTT	CASSPKPPGRPNTEAFF
TRBD1	-	TRBJ1-2	TRBV24-1	TGTGCCACCAGTCACCGGACAGGAGGGAACTATGGCTACACCTTC	CATSHRTGGNYGYTF
-	-	TRBJ2-3	TRBV10-1	TGCGCCAGCAGTGACGGGGGAGGAAGCACAGATACGCAGTATTTT	CASSDGGGSTDTQYF
-	few	TRBJ1-2	TRBV28	TGTGCCAGCTGGGCCGCATGGGGCTACACCTTC	CASWAAWGYTF
-	-	TRBJ2-7	TRBV7-2	TGTGCCAGCAGCTTACTAGACTACGAGCAGTACTTC	CASSLLDYEQYF
-	-	TRBJ2-7	TRBV6-5	TGTGCCAGCAATTCCGGCGGCCCGCCCGGAGGCGAGCAGTACTTC	CASNSGGPPGGEQYF
-	-	TRBJ1-1	TRBV3-1/TRBV3-2	TGTGCCAGCAGCCTAATAAAACGGACGAACCCCCCCAAAGCTTTCTTT	CASSLIKRTNPPKAFF
-	once	TRBJ1-1	TRBV5-4	TGTGCCAGCAGCTTGGTAGGTAGCTTGGCCACTGAAGCTTTCTTT	CASSLVGSLATEAFF
-	few	TRBJ2-7	TRBV11-2	TGTGCCAGCAGCTTTACGGCCCGGAGCTCCTACGAGCAGTACTTC	CASSFTARSSYEQYF
TRBD2	-	TRBJ2-1	TRBV5-6	TGTGCCAGCAGCGGGACTAGCGGGGGGAACAATGAGCAGTTCTTC	CASSGTSGGNNEQFF
-	-	TRBJ2-7	TRBV28	TGTGCCAGCATCGGGCCTCTTTACGAGCAGTACTTC	CASIGPLYEQYF
-	-	TRBJ1-4	TRBV7-8	TGTGCCAGCAGCTCCTCTCGGGAGGGCAAACTGTTTTTT	CASSSSREGKLFF
-	-	TRBJ2-7	TRBV30	TGTGCCTGGCAACGACAGGCAGACTACGAGCAGTACTTC	CAWQRQADYEQYF
-	-	TRBJ1-4	TRBV4-3	TGCGCCAGCAGCCAAGATTGGAGAGGCCCGGCTAATGAAAAACTGTTTTTT	CASSQDWRGPANEKLFF
-	-	TRBJ2-7	TRBV9	TGTGCCAGCAGCGTAGCCTGGGATCAGGGCGAGCAGTACTTC	CASSVAWDQGEQYF
TRBD1	-	TRBJ2-3	TRBV6-2/TRBV6-3	TGTGCCAGCAGTTTCGACAGGGGATCGCAGTATTTT	CASSFDRGSQYF
-	once	TRBJ2-7	TRBV30	TGTGCCTGGAGCCGGGGTAGCGGCACCTACGAGCAGTACTTC	CAWSRGSGTYEQYF
TRBD1	-	TRBJ2-7	TRBV4-3	TGCGCCAGCAGCCACAGTGGGACAGGCGAGCAGTACTTC	CASSHSGTGEQYF
-	-	TRBJ2-5	TRBV10-3	TGTGCCATCAGTGAGTCAGGGTTTGAGACCCAGTACTTC	CAISESGFETQYF
-	-	TRBJ1-3	TRBV10-1	TGCGCCAGCAGTGGGGAAGCTGGAAACACCATATATTTT	CASSGEAGNTIYF
TRBD2	-	TRBJ2-1	TRBV2	TGTGCCAGCAGGTCCCCCCCGGAGAGCGGGAGACATGATGAGCAGTTCTTC	CASRSPPESGRHDEQFF
-	-	TRBJ1-2	TRBV28	TGTGCCAGCAGATCCCTCCAGAACTCCTATGGCTACACCTTC	CASRSLQNSYGYTF
-	-	TRBJ1-6	TRBV28	TGTGCCAGCAGCCGGATCGATTCACCCCTCCACTTT	CASSRIDSPLHF
-	-	TRBJ1-2	TRBV7-3	TGTGCCAGCAGCTTAGGGGGTGGTGATGGCTACACCTTC	CASSLGGGDGYTF
-	-	TRBJ2-3	TRBV3-1/TRBV3-2	TGTGCCAGCAGCCAAGAAAGGGGACTGACGGGGGATGGTACGCAGTATTTT	CASSQERGLTGDGTQYF
-	once	TRBJ2-1	TRBV2	TGTGCCAGCAGCGACGAACAGGGCAATGAGCAGTTCTTC	CASSDEQGNEQFF
-	-	TRBJ2-1	TRBV14	TGTGCCAGCAGCCTACTCAACCCAGGAAATCCCCGCAATGAGCAGTTCTTC	CASSLLNPGNPRNEQFF
-	-	TRBJ1-5	TRBV2	TGTGCCAGCAGTGCTGGAGAACAACAGCCCCAGCATTTT	CASSAGEQQPQHF
-	-	TRBJ2-3	TRBV5-1	TGCGCCAGCAGCTTAGGTTCCAAAGTGGCAGATACGCAGTATTTT	CASSLGSKVADTQYF
-	once	TRBJ2-2	TRBV5-1	TGCGCCAGCAGCACCGGACACTCGAACACCGGGGAGCTGTTTTTT	CASSTGHSNTGELFF
-	-	TRBJ2-7	TRBV20-1	TGCAGTGCCAGGGGCCCCTACGAGCAGTACTTC	CSARGPYEQYF
TRBD2	-	TRBJ2-1	TRBV4-2	TGTGCCAGCAGCCAAGTGGGGACTAGCGGGAGTAGTAGTGAGCAGTTCTTC	CASSQVGTSGSSSEQFF
-	-	TRBJ2-1	TRBV7-2	TGTGCCAGCAGCTTAGCAGGACAGAGCTCCTACAATGAGCAGTTCTTC	CASSLAGQSSYNEQFF
TRBD2	-	TRBJ2-5	TRBV27	TGTGCCAGCAGTCCTACGGGACTAGCGCGCCAAGAGACCCAGTACTTC	CASSPTGLARQETQYF
-	-	TRBJ2-5	TRBV6-2/TRBV6-3	TGTGCCAGCAGTTATGGGGGGTACCGTGGAGAGACCCAGTACTTC	CASSYGGYRGETQYF
-	-	TRBJ1-1	TRBV9	TGTGCCAGCAGCTCCGGAGGGGGACTGAACACTGAAGCTTTCTTT	CASSSGGGLNTEAFF
-	-	TRBJ2-1	TRBV7-2	TGTGCCAGCAGCTTAGCGCCGGCTATGGATGGCAATGAGCAGTTCTTC	CASSLAPAMDGNEQFF
TRBD2	once	TRBJ2-7	TRBV7-9	TGTGCCAGCAGCTCCTCGACTAGCGGGAGTTGGGAGCAGTACTTC	CASSSSTSGSWEQYF
TRBD2	-	TRBJ2-1	TRBV5-6	TGTGCCAGCAGCTTGTGGTATGGAGCGGGAGAGTACAATGAGCAGTTCTTC	CASSLWYGAGEYNEQFF
TRBD2	-	TRBJ2-3	TRBV24-1	TGTGCCACCAGTGATTGGAAGCGGGAGGATCCAGATACGCAGTATTTT	CATSDWKREDPDTQYF
-	-	TRBJ2-7	TRBV4-2	TGTGCCAGCAGCCAAGAAGGTGGGGTGGGAAGAAAGGGGCAGTACTTC	CASSQEGGVGRKGQYF
-	once	TRBJ1-1	TRBV2	TGTGCCAGCAGCGTGGACACAAACACTGAAGCTTTCTTT	CASSVDTNTEAFF
TRBD1	-	TRBJ1-1	TRBV28	TGTGCCAGCAGTTCGCGGACAGGGGCTATGAACACTGAAGCTTTCTTT	CASSSRTGAMNTEAFF
TRBD1	-	TRBJ2-5	TRBV11-2	TGTGCCAGCAGGGCCCAGGGGGCGAGGGAGACCCAGTACTTC	CASRAQGARETQYF
-	-	TRBJ1-1	TRBV28	TGTGCCAGCAGCCCAGGTGGAGGGGTGGTTGAAGCTTTCTTT	CASSPGGGVVEAFF
TRBD1	-	TRBJ1-4	TRBV2	TGTGCCAGCAGTGATTCCGGTTGGACAGGGGGCGCGCAAGAAAAACTGTTTTTT	CASSDSGWTGGAQEKLFF